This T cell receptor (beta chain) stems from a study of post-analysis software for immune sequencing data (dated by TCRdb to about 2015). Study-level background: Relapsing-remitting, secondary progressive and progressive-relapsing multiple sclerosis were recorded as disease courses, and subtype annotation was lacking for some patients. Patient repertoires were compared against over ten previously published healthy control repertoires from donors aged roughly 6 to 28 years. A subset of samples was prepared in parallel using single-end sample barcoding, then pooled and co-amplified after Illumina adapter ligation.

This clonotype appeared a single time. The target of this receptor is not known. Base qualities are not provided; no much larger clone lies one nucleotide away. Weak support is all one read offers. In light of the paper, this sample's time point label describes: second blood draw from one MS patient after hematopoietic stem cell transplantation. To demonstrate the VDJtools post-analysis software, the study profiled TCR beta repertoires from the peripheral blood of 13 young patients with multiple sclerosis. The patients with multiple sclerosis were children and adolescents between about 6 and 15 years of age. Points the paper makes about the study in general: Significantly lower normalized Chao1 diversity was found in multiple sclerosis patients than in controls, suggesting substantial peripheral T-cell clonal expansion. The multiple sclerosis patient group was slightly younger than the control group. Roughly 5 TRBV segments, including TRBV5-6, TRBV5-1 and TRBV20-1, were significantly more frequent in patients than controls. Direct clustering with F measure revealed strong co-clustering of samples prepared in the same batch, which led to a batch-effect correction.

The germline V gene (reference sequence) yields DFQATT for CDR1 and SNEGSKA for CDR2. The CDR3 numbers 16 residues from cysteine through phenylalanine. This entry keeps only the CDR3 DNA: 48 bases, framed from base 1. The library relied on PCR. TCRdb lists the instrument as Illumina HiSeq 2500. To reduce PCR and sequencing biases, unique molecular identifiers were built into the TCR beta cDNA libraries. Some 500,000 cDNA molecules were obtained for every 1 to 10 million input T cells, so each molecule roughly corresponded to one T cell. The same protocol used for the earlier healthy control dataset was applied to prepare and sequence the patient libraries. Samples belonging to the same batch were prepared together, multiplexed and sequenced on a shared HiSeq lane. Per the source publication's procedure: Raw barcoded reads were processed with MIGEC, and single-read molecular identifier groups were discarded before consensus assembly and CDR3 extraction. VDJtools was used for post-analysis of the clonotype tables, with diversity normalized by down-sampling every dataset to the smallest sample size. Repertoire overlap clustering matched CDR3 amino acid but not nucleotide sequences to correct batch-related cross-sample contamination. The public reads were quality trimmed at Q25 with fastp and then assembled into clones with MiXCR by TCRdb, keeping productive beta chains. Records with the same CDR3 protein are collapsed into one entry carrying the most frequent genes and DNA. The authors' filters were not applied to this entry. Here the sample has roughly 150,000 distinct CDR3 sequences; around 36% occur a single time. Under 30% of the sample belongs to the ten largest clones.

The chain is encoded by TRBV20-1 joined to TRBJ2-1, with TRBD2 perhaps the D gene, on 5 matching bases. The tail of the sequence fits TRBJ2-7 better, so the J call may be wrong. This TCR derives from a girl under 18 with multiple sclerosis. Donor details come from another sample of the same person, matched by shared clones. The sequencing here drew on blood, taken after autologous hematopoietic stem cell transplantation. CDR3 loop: CSAYQLGFASYNEQYF. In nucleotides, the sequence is TGCAGTGCTTATCAACTAGGGTTCGCGTCCTACAATGAGCAGTACTTC.